This TCR beta chain was captured in a study of breast tumors, draining lymph nodes, adjacent tissues. Axillary draining lymph nodes of breast cancer patients supplied the node samples. Per the germline V gene, CDR1 is SGHTS and CDR2 is YDEGEE. The CDR3 spans 15 residues. The V gene lost 1 base and the J gene lost 4 bases, with 9 bases spanning the gap. Study outcomes and limitations: Findings are consistent with lymph node origin and intratumoral expansion of most tumor T cells. Compared with lymph nodes, tumors were less diverse; compared with nontumor tissue, more.

TCRdb recomputed calls from the multiplex PCR reads with MiXCR, one row per CDR3 protein. The table includes fewer than 150,000 distinct CDR3 sequences, about 20% detected once. This clonotype appeared many times. Its antigen remains unidentified. The sequenced sample consisted of axillary lymph node tissue. V is TRBV5-8 and J is TRBJ1-6; D is possibly TRBD1 (5 bases). This receptor was taken from a female donor with breast cancer. Some clones in this sample may be carry-over from other donors' samples. The CDR3 spells CASSLSRAYNSPLHF. The CDR3 DNA follows: TGTGCCAGCAGCTTGAGCAGGGCGTATAATTCACCCCTCCACTTT.